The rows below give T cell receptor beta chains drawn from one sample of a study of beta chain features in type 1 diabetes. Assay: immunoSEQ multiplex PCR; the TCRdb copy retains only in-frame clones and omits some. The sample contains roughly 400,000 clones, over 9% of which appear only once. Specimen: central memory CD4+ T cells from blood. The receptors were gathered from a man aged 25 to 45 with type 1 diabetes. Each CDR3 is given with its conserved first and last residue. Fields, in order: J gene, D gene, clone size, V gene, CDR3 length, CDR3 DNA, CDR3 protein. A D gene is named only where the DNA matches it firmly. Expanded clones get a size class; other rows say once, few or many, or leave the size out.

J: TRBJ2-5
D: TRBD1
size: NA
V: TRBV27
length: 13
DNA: TGTGCCAGCAGTATAAGACAGGGGGAGACCCAGTACTTC
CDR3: CASSIRQGETQYF

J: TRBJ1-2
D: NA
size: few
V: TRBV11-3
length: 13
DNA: TGTGCCAGCAGCCCCGACGAAGCCTATGGCTACACCTTC
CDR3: CASSPDEAYGYTF

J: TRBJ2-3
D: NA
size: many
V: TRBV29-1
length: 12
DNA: TGCAGCGTTGGGAGAGATATTGATACGCAGTATTTT
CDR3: CSVGRDIDTQYF

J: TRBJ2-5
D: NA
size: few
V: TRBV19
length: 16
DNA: TGTGCCAGTAGTCCAGGTTGGGTAGGGACTCAAGAGACCCAGTACTTC
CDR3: CASSPGWVGTQETQYF

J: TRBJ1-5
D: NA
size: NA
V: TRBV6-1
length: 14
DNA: TGTGCCAGCAGTGATAGCGGGGGCGGTCAGCCCCAGCATTTT
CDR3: CASSDSGGGQPQHF

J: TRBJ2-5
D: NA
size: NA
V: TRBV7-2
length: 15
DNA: TGTGCCAGCAGCTTAGCGGGGACTGCTCAAGAGACCCAGTACTTC
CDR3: CASSLAGTAQETQYF

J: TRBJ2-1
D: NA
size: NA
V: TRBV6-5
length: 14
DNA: TGTGCCAGCAGTTACAGGGCAGGGAACAATGAGCAGTTCTTC
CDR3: CASSYRAGNNEQFF

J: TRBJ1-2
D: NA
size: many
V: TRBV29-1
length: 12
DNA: TGCAGCGTGGGGGGGGATAACTATGGCTACACCTTC
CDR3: CSVGGDNYGYTF

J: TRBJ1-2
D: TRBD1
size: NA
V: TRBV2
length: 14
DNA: TGTGCCAGCAGACCGACAGGGACTAACTATGGCTACACCTTC
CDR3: CASRPTGTNYGYTF

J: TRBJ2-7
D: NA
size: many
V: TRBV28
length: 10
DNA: TGTGCCAGCAGGTCCTACGAGCAGTACTTC
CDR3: CASRSYEQYF

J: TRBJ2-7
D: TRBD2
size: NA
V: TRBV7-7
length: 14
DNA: TGTGCCAGCAGCTTAGCGGGAGGGTGCAACGAGCAGTACTTC
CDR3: CASSLAGGCNEQYF

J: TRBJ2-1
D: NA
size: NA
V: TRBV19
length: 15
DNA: TGTGCCAGTAAGCTTTCAGCGAGCTCCTACAATGAGCAGTTCTTC
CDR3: CASKLSASSYNEQFF

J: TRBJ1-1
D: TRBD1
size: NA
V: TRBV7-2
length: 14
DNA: TGTGCCAGCAGCTTGGGACAGGGTAAGACTGAAGCTTTCTTT
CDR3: CASSLGQGKTEAFF

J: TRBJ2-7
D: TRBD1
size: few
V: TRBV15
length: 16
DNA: TGTGCCACCAGCAGAGAGACAGGGGGCGCAGCCTACGAGCAGTACTTC
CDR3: CATSRETGGAAYEQYF

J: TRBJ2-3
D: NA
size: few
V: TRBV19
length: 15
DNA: TGTGCCTCCAGACCCCCAGGGTGGGGCACAGATACGCAGTATTTT
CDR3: CASRPPGWGTDTQYF

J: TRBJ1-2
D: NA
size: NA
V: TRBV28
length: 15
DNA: TGTGCCAGCAACAGTTTATCGGCCTCTATCTATGGCTACACCTTC
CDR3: CASNSLSASIYGYTF

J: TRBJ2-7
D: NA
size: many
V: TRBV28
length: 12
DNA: TGTGCCAGCTCCGGCGGGGCGGCGGAGCAGTACTTC
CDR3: CASSGGAAEQYF

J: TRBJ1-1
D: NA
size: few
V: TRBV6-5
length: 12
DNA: TGTGCCAGTTGGACGGTGAACACTGAAGCTTTCTTT
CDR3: CASWTVNTEAFF

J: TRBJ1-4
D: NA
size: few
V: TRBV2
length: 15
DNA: TGTGCCAGCAAGGTGAATGGACCGGGAGATGAAAAACTGTTTTTT
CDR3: CASKVNGPGDEKLFF

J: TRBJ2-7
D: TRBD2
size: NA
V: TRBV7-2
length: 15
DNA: TGTGCCAGCATCAAGCCTGCGAGCGGGAGCTACGAGCAGTACTTC
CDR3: CASIKPASGSYEQYF

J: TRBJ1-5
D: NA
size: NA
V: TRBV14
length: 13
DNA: TGTGCCATCCACGGACGGGGCAATCAGCCCCAGCATTTT
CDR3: CAIHGRGNQPQHF